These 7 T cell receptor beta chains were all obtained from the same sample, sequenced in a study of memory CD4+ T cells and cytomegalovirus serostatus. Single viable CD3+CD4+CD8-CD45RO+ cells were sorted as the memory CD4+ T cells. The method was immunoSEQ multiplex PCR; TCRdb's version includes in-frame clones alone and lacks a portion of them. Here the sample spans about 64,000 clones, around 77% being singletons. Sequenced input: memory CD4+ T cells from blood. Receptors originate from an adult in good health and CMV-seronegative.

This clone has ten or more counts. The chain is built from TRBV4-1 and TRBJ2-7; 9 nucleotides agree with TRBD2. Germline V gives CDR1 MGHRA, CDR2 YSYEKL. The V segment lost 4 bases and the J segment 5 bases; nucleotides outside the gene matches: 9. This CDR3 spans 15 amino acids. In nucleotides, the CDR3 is TGCGCCAGCAGCCCCCGGCGGGAGGGAAGGGACGAGCAGTACTTC. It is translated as CASSPRREGRDEQYF.

The CDR3 is CASSRGTVTYEQYF. The CDR3 DNA reads TGTGCCAGCAGCCGTGGGACAGTTACCTACGAGCAGTACTTC. J is TRBJ2-7 and V is TRBV7-2, with 7 bases aligning to TRBD1. CDR3 length: 14 residues. Germline CDR1 SGHTA, CDR2 FQGNSA. Trimming took 5 bases from V and 2 from J; bases not matched to a gene: 6. Full variable domain (rest looked up from reference TRBV7-2 and TRBJ2-7): GAGVSQSPSNKVTEKGKDVELRCDPISGHTALYWYRQSLGQGLEFLIYFQGNSAPDKSGLPSDRFSAERTGGSVSTLTIQRTQQEDSAVYLCASSRGTVTYEQYFGPGTRLTVT.

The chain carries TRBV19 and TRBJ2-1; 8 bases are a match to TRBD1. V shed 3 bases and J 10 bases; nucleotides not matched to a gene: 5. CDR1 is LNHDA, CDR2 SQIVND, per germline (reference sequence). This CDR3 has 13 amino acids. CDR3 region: CASSIGTGLEQFF. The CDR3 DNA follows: TGTGCCAGTAGTATTGGGACAGGCTTGGAGCAGTTCTTC. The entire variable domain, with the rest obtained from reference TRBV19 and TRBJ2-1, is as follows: DGGITQSPKYLFRKEGQNVTLSCEQNLNHDAMYWYRQDPGQGLRLIYYSQIVNDFQKGDIAEGYSVSREKKESFPLTVTSAQKNPTAFYLCASSIGTGLEQFFGPGTRLTVL.

The CDR3 sequence: CAWSVITGTYGYTF. The CDR3 DNA sequence: TGTGCCTGGAGTGTAATCACAGGGACCTATGGCTACACCTTC. V usage is TRBV30 and J usage is TRBJ1-2; D perhaps matches TRBD1 (6 bases). CDR1 GTSNPN and CDR2 SVGIG come from the germline V gene (reference sequence). Trimming removed 0 bases at V and 4 bases at J, with 12 bases between. The CDR3 extends over 14 amino acids.

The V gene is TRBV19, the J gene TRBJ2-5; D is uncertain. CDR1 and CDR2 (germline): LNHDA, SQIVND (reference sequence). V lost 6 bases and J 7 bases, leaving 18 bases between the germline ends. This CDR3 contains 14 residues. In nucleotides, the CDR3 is TGTGCCAGTAGCACCCTGACGCAGGCGGTGACCCAGTACTTC. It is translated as CASSTLTQAVTQYF.

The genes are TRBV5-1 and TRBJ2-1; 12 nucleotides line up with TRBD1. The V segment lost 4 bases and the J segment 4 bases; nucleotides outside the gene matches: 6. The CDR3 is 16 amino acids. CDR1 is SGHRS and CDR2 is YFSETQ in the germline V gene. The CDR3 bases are TGCGCCAGCAGCGCCTGGGACAGGGGGCAATACAATGAGCAGTTCTTC. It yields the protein CASSAWDRGQYNEQFF.

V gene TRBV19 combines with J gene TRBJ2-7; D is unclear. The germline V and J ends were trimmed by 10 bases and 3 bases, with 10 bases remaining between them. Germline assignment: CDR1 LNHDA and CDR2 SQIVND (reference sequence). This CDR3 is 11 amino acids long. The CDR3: CATRGSYEQYF. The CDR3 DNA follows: TGTGCCACCCGAGGCAGCTACGAGCAGTACTTC.